The 14 T cell receptor beta chains reported below all come from one sample, sequenced in a study of blood T cell repertoires in COVID-19. Sequenced by immunoSEQ multiplex PCR; TCRdb stores in-frame clones only, minus some. The sample contains some 320,000 clones, about 89% of which appear only once. The sequenced sample consisted of peripheral blood. These receptors were collected from a woman in her forties or fifties who had recovered from COVID-19.

The gene calls are TRBV9 and TRBJ2-6; no clear D gene. With 6 bases removed from V and 0 bases from J, the gap between germline ends came to 7 bases. Germline V gene sequence: CDR1 SGDLS, CDR2 YYNGEE. This CDR3 contains 14 residues. CDR3 region: CASKRFSGANVLTF. The DNA of the CDR3 is TGTGCCAGCAAACGGTTCTCTGGGGCCAACGTCCTGACTTTC.

The table lists this clone with a few counts. The chain links TRBV18 to TRBJ1-4, with 10 bases fitting TRBD1. The J segment lost 3 bases and the V segment lost 3 bases, leaving 4 bases of the junction unmatched. Germline loops: CDR1 KGHSH, CDR2 LQKENI. This CDR3 is built from 16 residues. The DNA of the CDR3 is TGTGCCAGCTCACCCGGACAGGGGGTGGCTAATGAAAAACTGTTTTTT. This codes for CASSPGQGVANEKLFF.

The V call is TRBV6-5, the J call TRBJ2-1; D is unresolved. From germline, CDR1 is MNHEY and CDR2 SVGAGI. The CDR3 contains 15 residues. Between the trimmed V and J ends, which lost 5 bases and 8 bases, there was a span of 19 bases. The CDR3 coding sequence is TGTGCCAGCAGTCCCCGCGAGCGTCGCTGGGATGAGCAGTTCTTC. This codes for CASSPRERRWDEQFF.

Note on this clone: Other DNA sequences within the sample encode an identical CDR3. The chain uses TRBV5-1 and TRBJ2-3; the D is unclear. This CDR3 is built from 11 residues. Germline V gene sequence: CDR1 SGHRS, CDR2 YFSETQ. The V gene lost 1 base and the J gene lost 6 bases, with 3 bases spanning the gap. The chain's CDR3 is CASSLQDTQYF. Written as DNA, the CDR3 is TGCGCCAGCAGCTTGCAGGATACGCAGTATTTT.

The chain couples TRBV12-3 or TRBV12-4 to TRBJ2-7, with D unresolved. This CDR3 spans 13 amino acids. The V gene lost 8 bases and the J gene lost 2 bases, with 13 bases spanning the gap. CDR3 residues: CASSYSITYEQYF. The CDR3 DNA is TGTGCCAGCTCTTACAGTATAACCTACGAGCAGTACTTC.

The V call is TRBV5-1, the J call TRBJ2-1; 9 bases agree with TRBD1. The germline CDR1 and CDR2 sequences are SGHRS and YFSETQ. V was pared by 4 bases and J by 3 bases, with 11 bases of the junction left unmatched. This CDR3 contains 17 residues. CDR3 protein: CASSVTPGTGIYNEQFF. The CDR3 DNA reads TGCGCCAGCAGCGTCACCCCCGGGACAGGGATCTACAATGAGCAGTTCTTC. The variable domain in full, with the rest retrieved from reference TRBV5-1 and TRBJ2-1, is KAGVTQTPRYLIKTRGQQVTLSCSPISGHRSVSWYQQTPGQGLQFLFEYFSETQRNKGNFPGRFSGRQFSNSRSEMNVSTLELGDSALYLCASSVTPGTGIYNEQFFGPGTRLTVL.

This chain connects TRBV28 to TRBJ2-7; 8 bases line up with TRBD1. After removal of 7 bases from V and 1 base from J, the junction contained 6 bases not matched to a gene. The germline V gene has CDR1 MDHEN and CDR2 SYDVKM. This CDR3 is built from 14 residues. The CDR3 here is CASTPGQESYEQYF. CDR3 in DNA: TGTGCCAGCACCCCGGGACAGGAATCCTACGAGCAGTACTTC.

The chain recombines TRBV11-3 with TRBJ2-5, with TRBD2 as a possible D gene (5 bases). CDR1 is SGHNT, CDR2 YENEEA, per germline. V was clipped by 5 bases and J by 5 bases, with 15 bases between them. The CDR3 runs to 14 residues. CDR3 in amino acids: CASSPGVGVETQYF. The CDR3 bases are TGTGCCAGCAGCCCCGGGGTGGGTGTGGAGACCCAGTACTTC.

This rearrangement joins TRBV6-5 to TRBJ1-6; 7 bases fit TRBD1. Germline lookup yields CDR1 MNHEY and CDR2 SVGAGI. This CDR3 has 13 amino acids. V dropped 11 bases and J dropped 7; count of bases not matched to a gene: 8. This chain's CDR3 is CAVRGRGNSPLHF. CDR3 nucleotides: TGTGCCGTTCGGGGCAGGGGGAATTCACCCCTCCACTTT.

This chain uses TRBV7-2 with TRBJ2-7; TRBD2 is a possible D gene (6 bases). V lost 2 bases and J 2 bases, leaving 19 bases between the germline ends. This CDR3 is built from 17 residues. Germline CDR1 and CDR2: SGHTA and FQGNSA. CDR3 region: CASSLSQGREVPYEQYF. CDR3 nucleotides: TGTGCCAGCAGCTTAAGCCAGGGAAGGGAGGTACCCTACGAGCAGTACTTC.

The chain has TRBV7-9 and TRBJ1-3, with TRBD1 identical over 9 bases. Losses at the gene ends were 0 bases for V and 2 bases for J; bases not matched to a gene: 8. The germline V gene encodes CDR1 SEHNR and CDR2 FQNEAQ (reference sequence). The CDR3 runs to 18 residues. CDR3 nucleotide sequence: TGTGCCAGCAGCTTAGCGCTCGGGACAGGGAGACCTGGAAACACCATATATTTT. Amino acids: CASSLALGTGRPGNTIYF.

V usage is TRBV27 and J usage is TRBJ2-1; 13 positions match TRBD2. V shed 4 bases, J shed 7 bases, and the junction held 7 bases outside the gene matches. Germline-derived CDR1 and CDR2 are MNHEY and SMNVEV (reference sequence). This CDR3 is 16 amino acids long. CDR3 amino acids: CASSSGGLAGVNEQFF. The CDR3, as DNA: TGTGCCAGCAGTTCCGGCGGACTAGCGGGAGTTAATGAGCAGTTCTTC.

The genes are TRBV19 and TRBJ2-1; 13 bases line up with TRBD2. The V and J ends lost 4 bases and 7 bases, in that order; junction bases with no gene match: 10. CDR1 and CDR2 from the germline V gene are LNHDA and SQIVND (reference sequence). There are 17 residues in the CDR3. The CDR3 reads CASSTHSPGLAGNEQFF. CDR3 nucleotides: TGTGCCAGTAGTACTCACAGTCCGGGACTAGCGGGGAATGAGCAGTTCTTC.

DNA for the CDR3: TGTGCCAGCAGTACAGCCAGGGGGAGCTCCTACGAGCAGTACTTC. Translating it yields CASSTARGSSYEQYF. This chain links TRBV7-8 with TRBJ2-7; 7 nucleotides match TRBD1. Trimming at V came to 6 bases and at J to 0 bases, leaving 8 bases not matched to a gene. This CDR3 is built from 15 residues. Germline loops: CDR1 SGHVS, CDR2 FQNEAQ.